The 17 T cell receptor beta chains below all came from one sample that was sequenced in a study of T cell responses to AZD1222 COVID-19 vaccine. Using immunoSEQ multiplex PCR, the repertoire was profiled, and TCRdb retains in-frame clones only, with some absent. Of around 120,000 clones in the sample, roughly 90% are singletons; the top ten hold roughly 3.5%. Here the sequenced sample was peripheral blood, taken on day 0 of AZD1222 vaccination. These receptors came from an adult in good health.

This clone appeared once. This chain links TRBV7-8 with TRBJ1-2; D not certain. Trimming took off 2 bases at V and 4 bases at J, with 17 bases between the two ends. The CDR3 consists of 16 residues. CDR1 SGHVS and CDR2 FQNEAQ come from the germline V gene. The CDR3 loop is CASSLYSSVSTYGYTF. The CDR3 DNA sequence: TGTGCCAGCAGCTTATATTCGTCGGTTTCTACCTATGGCTACACCTTC.

This clone is a singleton in its sample. This chain uses TRBV5-4 with TRBJ2-4; D unresolved. Looked up from germline, CDR1 is SGHNT and CDR2 is YYREEE (reference sequence). The CDR3 contains 12 residues. V shed 3 bases and J shed 5 bases, with 6 bases lying between them. The CDR3 nucleotides are TGTGCCAGCAGCTCAGACCAAAACATTCAGTACTTC. The encoded protein is CASSSDQNIQYF.

The chain recombines TRBV9 with TRBJ1-2, with D possibly TRBD1 on 5 matching bases. With 4 bases removed from V and 0 bases from J, the gap between germline ends came to 13 bases. The germline CDR1 and CDR2 sequences are SGDLS and YYNGEE. This CDR3 region has 15 residues. CDR3 amino acids: CASSPGARSNYGYTF. CDR3 coding DNA: TGTGCCAGCAGCCCCGGGGCCAGGTCTAACTATGGCTACACCTTC.

This chain's CDR3 is CASSLEPAKFSNTEAFF. The CDR3 DNA follows: TGCGCCAGCAGCTTGGAACCCGCCAAATTCTCGAACACTGAAGCTTTCTTT. The genes are TRBV5-1 and TRBJ1-1; D is undetermined. CDR1 is SGHRS and CDR2 is YFSETQ in the germline V gene. The ends were cut back, 0 bases at V and 1 base at J, with 16 bases in the middle. CDR3 length equals 17 residues.

The chain uses TRBV7-8 and TRBJ1-1; 8 nucleotides line up with TRBD1. Trimming at V came to 5 bases and at J to 1 base, leaving 3 bases not matched to a gene. The CDR3 covers 14 residues. Germline loops: CDR1 SGHVS, CDR2 FQNEAQ. CDR3 bases: TGTGCCAGCAGCCTACAGGGGGGGAACACTGAAGCTTTCTTT. Residues: CASSLQGGNTEAFF.

The chain uses TRBV19 and TRBJ1-2; 9 bases agree with TRBD1. The V segment lost 1 base and the J segment 8 bases; nucleotides outside the gene matches: 8. CDR3 length: 15 amino acids. Germline V gene lookup returns CDR1 LNHDA and CDR2 SQIVND (reference sequence). The CDR3 is CASSIGDRDYPGYTF. The CDR3 DNA sequence: TGTGCCAGTAGTATAGGGGACAGGGACTATCCCGGCTACACCTTC.

The V call is TRBV7-3, the J call TRBJ2-5, with TRBD1 matching 8 bases. The CDR3 has 14 amino acids. Unmatched junction bases numbered 5, after V lost 5 bases and J lost 3 bases. Germline V gene sequence: CDR1 SGHTA, CDR2 FQGTGA. The CDR3 DNA sequence: TGTGCCAGCAGCCCGGGGGACAGGAAAGAGACCCAGTACTTC. Its protein product is CASSPGDRKETQYF.

V gene TRBV12-3 or TRBV12-4 combines with J gene TRBJ2-5; D is unresolved. V was cut by 2 bases and J by 5 bases, with 9 bases left in between. This CDR3 has 13 amino acids. In DNA, the CDR3 is TGTGCCAGCAGTTTATCGGGTCCCGAGACCCAGTACTTC. Protein: CASSLSGPETQYF.

This chain uses TRBV7-3 with TRBJ2-7; D is undetermined. The CDR3 covers 15 residues. Germline V gene sequence: CDR1 SGHTA, CDR2 FQGTGA. The V end was cut by 5 bases, the J end by 0 bases, with 14 bases between. The CDR3 nucleotides read TGTGCCAGCAGCCCGGGTGCTACAAGCTCCTACGAGCAGTACTTC. Amino acids: CASSPGATSSYEQYF.

The V call is TRBV4-3, the J call TRBJ2-7; no reliable D call. This CDR3 spans 15 amino acids. Germline V gives CDR1 LGHNA, CDR2 YSLEER. V lost 0 bases and J 0 bases, leaving 9 bases between the germline ends. The CDR3 DNA reads TGCGCCAGCAGCCAAGAAAGGTCCTTCTCCTACGAGCAGTACTTC. Encoded protein: CASSQERSFSYEQYF.

V usage is TRBV6-5 and J usage is TRBJ2-7; TRBD2 agrees at 12 bases. The ends lost 7 bases at V and 4 bases at J; junction bases unmatched: 8. CDR3 length: 15 amino acids. The germline V gene has CDR1 MNHEY and CDR2 SVGAGI. CDR3 amino acids: CASTDPSGGAYEQYF. The CDR3 DNA follows: TGTGCCAGCACGGACCCTAGCGGGGGGGCGTACGAGCAGTACTTC.

The chain uses TRBV7-2 and TRBJ2-3; unclear D gene. The CDR3 covers 14 residues. Germline CDR1 SGHTA, CDR2 FQGNSA. The V end lost 3 bases, the J end lost 2 bases, and 9 bases lay between the germline ends. In DNA, the CDR3 is TGTGCCAGCAGCTTGGGCCACCTCACAGATACGCAGTATTTT. Amino acids: CASSLGHLTDTQYF.

This chain uses TRBV7-9 with TRBJ2-1, with D possibly being TRBD2 (5 bases). The CDR3 is made up of 15 amino acids. The germline CDR1 and CDR2 sequences are SEHNR and FQNEAQ (reference sequence). The V end was cut by 2 bases, the J end by 4 bases, with 12 bases between. The CDR3 region has the DNA TGTGCCAGCAGCTTACTAGCTTTTGGATACAATGAGCAGTTCTTC. This encodes CASSLLAFGYNEQFF.

This chain connects TRBV10-3 to TRBJ2-3; 14 nucleotides line up with TRBD2. The CDR3 length is 16 residues. V shed 6 bases and J 6 bases; nucleotides not matched to a gene: 8. The germline CDR1 and CDR2 sequences are ENHRY and SYGVKD. The CDR3 nucleotides are TGTGCCATCAGCCCGACTAGCGGGGGGGCAGGGGATACGCAGTATTTT. Encoded protein: CAISPTSGGAGDTQYF.

CDR3 sequence reads: CASSVGRGEAFF. In DNA form, the CDR3 reads TGCGCCAGCAGTGTGGGACGGGGAGAAGCTTTCTTT. The chain uses TRBV10-2 and TRBJ1-1; TRBD1 might be the D (5 bases). The germline V gene encodes CDR1 WSHSY and CDR2 SAAADI. Trimming left V 4 bases short and J 8 bases short, with 11 bases between. There are 12 residues in the CDR3.

The chain uses TRBV7-8 and TRBJ1-1; D not certain. Germline loops: CDR1 SGHVS, CDR2 FQNEAQ. This CDR3 spans 16 amino acids. Trimming pared 4 bases from V and 0 bases from J, leaving 15 bases between. CDR3: CASSSRPNPMNTEAFF. CDR3 bases: TGTGCCAGCAGCTCCCGGCCCAACCCCATGAACACTGAAGCTTTCTTT.

This clone has just a few counts. J is TRBJ1-3 and V is TRBV7-9; a possible D gene is TRBD1 (6 bases). V lost 4 bases and J lost 1, with 14 bases in between. The germline V gene encodes CDR1 SEHNR and CDR2 FQNEAQ (reference sequence). The CDR3 sequence is 16 residues long. The chain's CDR3 is CASSSPNRESGNTIYF. The CDR3 DNA reads TGTGCCAGCAGCTCCCCAAACAGGGAATCTGGAAACACCATATATTTT.